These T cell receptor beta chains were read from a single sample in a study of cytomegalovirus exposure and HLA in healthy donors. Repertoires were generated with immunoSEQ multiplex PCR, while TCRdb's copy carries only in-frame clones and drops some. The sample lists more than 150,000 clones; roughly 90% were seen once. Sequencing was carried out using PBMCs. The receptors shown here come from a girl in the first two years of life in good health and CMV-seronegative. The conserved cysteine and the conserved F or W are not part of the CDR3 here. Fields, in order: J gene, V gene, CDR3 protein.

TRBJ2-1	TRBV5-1	ASSQIGLGTYNEQF
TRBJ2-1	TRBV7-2	ASSLAPRGSYNEQF
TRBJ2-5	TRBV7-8	ASMGWGGGQETQY
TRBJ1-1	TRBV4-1	ASSQALFDRGYLNEAF
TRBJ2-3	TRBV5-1	ASSLTSGRDTQY
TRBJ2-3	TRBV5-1	ASSGGSRNTQY
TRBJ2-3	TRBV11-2	ASSSSPVPHTQY
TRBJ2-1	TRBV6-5	ASSYRAGGYNEQF
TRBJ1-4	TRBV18	ASSLAAGVDEKLF
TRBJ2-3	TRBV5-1	ASTPTGGPFTDTQY
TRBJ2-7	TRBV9	ASSPWDSYEQY
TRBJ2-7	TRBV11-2	ASSFPRLTTYEQY
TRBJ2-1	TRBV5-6	ASSLAGEGDNEQF
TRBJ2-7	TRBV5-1	ASISSFSAHEQY
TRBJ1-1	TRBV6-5	ASSYSNEGNTEAF
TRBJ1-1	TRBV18	ASSPPEGAANTEAF
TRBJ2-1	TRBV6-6	ASSYSGTGGHEQF
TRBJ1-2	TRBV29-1	SVESSGGSGYT
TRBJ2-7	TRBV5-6	ASSLDREGYEQY
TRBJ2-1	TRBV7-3	ASSLSVVGGRARIGGVSYNEQF
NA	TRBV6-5	ASSYWTSGSYEQY
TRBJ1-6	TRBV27	ASRLRGRDSPLH
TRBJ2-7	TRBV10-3	ASKIGGTTLSEQY
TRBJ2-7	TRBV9	ASSFSGESYEQY
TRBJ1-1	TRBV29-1	SVTQGNTEAF
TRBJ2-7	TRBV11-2	ASSGAHRGEQY
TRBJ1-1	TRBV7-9	ASRRWTGMNTEAF
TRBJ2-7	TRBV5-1	ASSLGTSGTYEQY
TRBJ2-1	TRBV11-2	ASSLRDYTYNEQF
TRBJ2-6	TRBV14	ASSQVGEGRYAGANVLT
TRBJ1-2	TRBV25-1	ASSAGNGYT
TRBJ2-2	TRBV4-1	ASSQEDRGRGGELF
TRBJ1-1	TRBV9	ASSPLFGPEAF
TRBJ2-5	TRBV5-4	ASSLAPSGGGRETQY
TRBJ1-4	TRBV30	AWSVNGRSNEKLF
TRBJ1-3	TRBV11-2	ASSSSGYSGNTIY
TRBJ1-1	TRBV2	ASSDRGANTEAF
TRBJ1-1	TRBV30	AWSRQGGTEAF
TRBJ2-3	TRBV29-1	SAEAGTTDTQY